This TCR beta chain is from a study of blood T cells in healthy people across ages (dated by TCRdb to between 2014 and 2017). For the study in its entirety: In model experiments, roughly one uniquely barcoded TCR beta cDNA molecule per two T cells was captured by template switching. Using deep sequencing normalized with unique cDNA molecular identifiers, the study measured how TCR beta repertoire diversity changes with age. Four age groups were formed from the donors: young (average approximately 15 years), middle-aged (approximately 40), aged (under 70) and long-lived (more than 75). The study analyzed two additional independent replicas of 1 million unique cDNA reads from the same blood draw for two donors, one aged 18 to 30 and one aged 80 or older. To avoid experimental bias, donors of different ages were distributed randomly across sequencing lanes.

The library was built by means of 5' RACE. Sequencing was carried out with an Illumina HiSeq 2500. A second roughly 6 to 12 cycle PCR used a sample-barcoded 5' primer and a J-beta primer mix. Each TCR beta cDNA molecule received a unique molecular identifier from a template-switch 5' adaptor carrying 12 random nucleotides. At least 3 million CDR3-containing paired-end reads were obtained from each sample. First-strand cDNA synthesis was performed from all RNA using the Mint cDNA synthesis kit, with priming by a TRBC-specific oligonucleotide. All cDNA was treated with uracil-DNA glycosylase and then went through a first 18-cycle PCR with the universal primers M1SS and BC2_uni_R. As for how the authors treated the data: Each sample was normalized by randomly selecting 1 million high-quality reads, each carrying a distinct molecular identifier. Instead of being binned into consensus sequences, reads that shared molecular identifiers were thrown out. MiTCR, set to a Q25 quality threshold and the strictest error-elimination algorithm, was used for CDR3 identification, clonotype clustering and error correction. A nonparametric unseen species model using Euler transformation provided a lower-bound estimate of total TCR beta diversity. The public reads were quality trimmed at Q25 with fastp and then assembled into clones with MiXCR by TCRdb, keeping productive beta chains. Rows are combined by CDR3 protein, so each entry shows the most common genes and DNA. The V and J calls and clone size come from TCRdb's table, not from the authors' own analysis. The sample profile shows 800,000 to 950,000 distinct CDR3 sequences; about 48% of them were found once. Of the sample, 13% falls within the top ten clones.

Worth noting for this clonotype: The antigen this receptor binds is unknown. The input lacks base qualities; no much larger clone sits a single base away.

General findings and caveats noted by the study authors: Estimates of total diversity based on one million sequenced T cells were considered lower bounds and underestimates. Observed TCR beta diversity per million T cells fell roughly linearly with age, and a significant reduction was already apparent by age around 40. Because the CMV infection status of the donors was unknown, age-related changes in expanded clonotypes may potentially have been confounded. Observed TCR beta diversity correlated strongly with the percentage of naive T cells measured by flow cytometry. The long-lived group showed more naive CD4+ T cells, fewer expanded clones and increased TCR diversity than the aged group, suggesting age selection. Conclusive comparison of naive and antigen-experienced compartments was prevented by the profiling of bulk unsorted PBMCs.

The V and J ends are trimmed by 4 bases and 6 bases, leaving 16 bases between them. Looking up the germline V gene yields CDR1 SGHRS and CDR2 YFSETQ. From its cysteine to its phenylalanine, the CDR3 spans 14 amino acids. The only DNA kept is the CDR3, 42 bases in frame from the first base. Systemically healthy Caucasian individuals from Russia, some 38 in total and aged roughly 6 to 95 years, were included as donors. Each donor gave roughly 9 milliliters of peripheral blood, drawn into EDTA-treated Vacutainer tubes. Ficoll-Paque density-gradient centrifugation was used to isolate PBMCs, with at least 7 million per sample. Total RNA, at least 6 micrograms per sample, was extracted from PBMCs with Trizol reagent. Naive CD45RAhigh/CD27high T cell percentages were measured by flow cytometry on a PBMC aliquot from every donor.

This clonotype originated in a man aged 25 to 40 in good health. The sample comprised blood. Rearrangement joined TRBV5-1 to TRBJ1-2; 5 matching bases give a weak D call of TRBD1. The CDR3 amino acid sequence is: CASSPGGDGNGYTF. Here is the DNA: TGCGCCAGCAGCCCTGGAGGGGACGGTAATGGCTACACCTTC.